The source of this T cell receptor (beta chain) is a study of T cells after yellow fever vaccination. Study-level results: Clones from primary vaccination mostly reappeared after the booster (less than 98% CD4, around 90% CD8). Among all clonotypes, a small share was observed in both CD4 and CD8 compartments.

Notes on this clonotype: Its specificity is unknown.

TCR cDNA, made by 5'RACE template switching, carried an added universal primer site and UMIs. TCRdb passed the 5' RACE reads through MiXCR, listing each CDR3 protein once. Of just over 250,000 distinct CDR3 sequences in the sample, 5.2% were seen once. Germline CDR1 reads SGHDT; CDR2 reads YYEEEE. V lost 0 bases to trimming and J lost 0 bases, with 10 bases between them. This CDR3 has 16 residues. The specimen comprised CD4+ T cells sorted from PBMCs, sampled on the day of the yellow fever booster vaccination. This receptor was identified in a man younger than 35 who received the YFV17D yellow fever vaccine. This sequence joins TRBV5-6 and TRBJ2-1; D unresolved. CDR3 sequence: CASSLGPPASYNEQFF. Here the CDR3 DNA reads TGTGCCAGCAGCTTGGGGCCTCCGGCCTCCTACAATGAGCAGTTCTTC.